This TCR beta chain derives from a study of cytomegalovirus exposure and HLA in healthy donors. Whole-study results and caveats: The availability of immune exposure information extended only to CMV serostatus.

Concerning this clone: Its antigen is as yet unknown.

The CDR3 has 15 residues. Looked up from germline, CDR1 is MNHNY and CDR2 is SVGAGI (reference sequence). V was clipped by 0 bases and J by 8 bases; unmatched bases: 6. The PCR used 60 Vbeta and 13 Jbeta primers. Here immunoSEQ multiplex PCR was the method, and the copy in TCRdb shows in-frame clones only, minus some. The table lists about 48,000 clones. This chain connects TRBV6-6 to TRBJ2-1; the match to TRBD2 covers 8 bases. The receptor comes from a male donor in good health and CMV-seropositive. Sequencing was performed on PBMCs. Here the CDR3 reads CASSYSGLGNHEQFF. CDR3 nucleotides: TGTGCCAGCAGTTACTCGGGACTAGGTAATCATGAGCAGTTCTTC.